This paragraph reports one T cell receptor (beta chain). In the authors' workflow: Reference gene primers were amplified, and this amplification served to estimate nucleated cell counts. Sequenced by immunoSEQ multiplex PCR; TCRdb stores in-frame clones only, minus some. For V, J and clone size, that table is used; D and trimming come from the DNA. The sample records 150,000 to 200,000 clones, around 83% being singletons. This entry is derived from a study of blood T cell repertoires in COVID-19. Study-wide context: Acute and convalescent COVID-19 samples came from the United States, Italy and Spain. PBMCs, B-cell-depleted T cells, or T cells were the source of the cDNA or gDNA that made up the material.

Trimming removed 5 bases at V and 0 bases at J, with 11 bases between. Germline lookup yields CDR1 SGHTA and CDR2 FQGNSA. There are 16 residues in the CDR3. Sequencing was done on a sample of peripheral blood. V and J are TRBV7-2 and TRBJ2-6, with D hard to call. This clonotype originated in a human donor in a cohort sampled during active COVID-19. The CDR3 reads CASSVPTPSGANVLTF. The CDR3 DNA is TGTGCCAGCAGCGTTCCTACCCCCTCTGGGGCCAACGTCCTGACTTTC.